The 7 T cell receptor beta chains listed next were all sequenced from one sample in a study of blood T cell repertoires in COVID-19. Only in-frame clones appear in the TCRdb table, and some are missing; sequencing was by immunoSEQ multiplex PCR. The table shows about 220,000 clones, with roughly 75% occurring only once. The sequenced material came from peripheral blood. The source of these receptors is a woman aged 70-85 years with acute or convalescent COVID-19.

V usage is TRBV7-2 and J usage is TRBJ2-1; TRBD2 aligns across 8 bases. Germline CDR1 reads SGHTA; CDR2 reads FQGNSA. The trim removed 3 bases at V and 1 base at J, leaving 5 bases unmatched. The CDR3 loop spans 16 amino acids. The CDR3 here is CASSFGAGVSYNEQFF. The DNA of the CDR3 is TGTGCCAGCAGCTTTGGAGCGGGGGTGTCCTACAATGAGCAGTTCTTC.

The chain uses TRBV7-2 and TRBJ2-3; 11 nucleotides align to TRBD2. Germline trimming cut 1 base from V and 3 bases from J; bases unmatched to any gene: 6. CDR1 is SGHTA and CDR2 is FQGNSA in the germline V gene. This CDR3 region has 17 residues. DNA for the CDR3: TGTGCCAGCAGCTTAGGACGCCTAGCGGGGGGTACAGATACGCAGTATTTT. Translating it yields CASSLGRLAGGTDTQYF.

The CDR3 loop reads CASSYSRRNTGELFF. CDR3 nucleotides: TGTGCCAGCAGTTACTCGCGCCGGAACACCGGGGAGCTGTTTTTT. The chain joins TRBV6-2 or TRBV6-3 to TRBJ2-2; D gene ambiguous. Germline CDR1 reads MNHEY; CDR2 reads SVGEGT. The CDR3 loop spans 15 amino acids. V was shortened by 0 bases and J by 1 base, with 6 bases between the two germline ends.

This chain uses TRBV6-6 with TRBJ1-6, with TRBD1 as a possible D gene (6 bases). From germline, CDR1 is MNHNY and CDR2 SVGAGI (reference sequence). The germline V and J ends were trimmed by 5 bases and 5 bases, with 16 bases remaining between them. This CDR3 comprises 16 residues. The CDR3 spells CASSGTGKGNNSPLHF. DNA of the CDR3: TGTGCCAGCAGTGGTACAGGGAAAGGAAATAATTCACCCCTCCACTTT.

The chain couples TRBV7-2 to TRBJ1-2; D possibly corresponds to TRBD1 (6 bases). Deletions cut 4 bases from V and 8 bases from J, with 17 bases between. CDR1 SGHTA and CDR2 FQGNSA come from the germline V gene. The CDR3 is 14 residues long. Written as DNA, the CDR3 is TGTGCCAGCAGCTCCAGGGGCGCCTTCCGAGGCTACACCTTC. Protein: CASSSRGAFRGYTF.

V is TRBV6-2 or TRBV6-3 and J is TRBJ1-5, with TRBD1 matching over 8 bases. V lost 5 bases to trimming and J lost 7 bases; unmatched junction nucleotides: 7. Looked up from germline, CDR1 is MNHEY and CDR2 is SVGEGT. This CDR3 contains 14 residues. The CDR3 sequence: CASSPTGDEQPQHF. In nucleotides, the CDR3 is TGTGCCAGCAGTCCGACAGGGGATGAACAGCCCCAGCATTTT.

The gene calls are TRBV15 and TRBJ2-7, with 7 bases identical to TRBD2. The germline V gene has CDR1 LNHNV and CDR2 YYDKDF (reference sequence). V trimming: 3 bases; J trimming: 0 bases; junction bases outside the gene matches: 8. The CDR3 runs 16 residues. Written as DNA, the CDR3 is TGTGCCACCAGCAGGGGGGGACTAAAGAGCTCCTACGAGCAGTACTTC. Its translation: CATSRGGLKSSYEQYF.